This TCR beta chain was profiled in a study of blood T cell repertoires in COVID-19. Study-wide background: Samples came from the United States, Italy and Spain, spanning acute and convalescent COVID-19. Sample material is recorded as cDNA or gDNA derived from T cells, B-cell-depleted T cells, or PBMCs.

V was clipped by 0 bases and J by 2 bases, with 7 bases between them. Germline V gene sequence: CDR1 SGHVS, CDR2 FQNEAQ. CDR3 size: 15 residues. In the study's own analysis: Reference gene primer amplification yielded estimated nucleated cell counts. Measured with immunoSEQ multiplex PCR; TCRdb has only the in-frame clones, and not every one. V, J and clone size are those of that table, while D and trimming were read from the DNA. The table lists 250,000 to 300,000 clones, just over 90% of them singletons, with roughly 2% in the top ten. Individuals drawn from under 30 US areas were roughly 18 to 89 years old.

The receptor was isolated from a woman aged 40-49 years with acute COVID-19. The sequenced sample consisted of PBMCs or T cells enriched from blood (not recorded which). V and J are TRBV7-8 and TRBJ2-2; D unclear. CDR3 in DNA: TGTGCCAGCAGCTTAGCGTACAGAAACACCGGGGAGCTGTTTTTT. It is translated as CASSLAYRNTGELFF. Full variable domain (rest looked up from reference TRBV7-8 and TRBJ2-2): GAGVSQSPRYKVAKRGQDVALRCDPISGHVSLFWYQQALGQGPEFLTYFQNEAQLDKSGLPSDRFFAERPEGSVSTLKIQRTQQEDSAVYLCASSLAYRNTGELFFGEGSRLTVL.